The 9 T cell receptor beta chains below all came from one sample that was sequenced in a study of cytomegalovirus exposure and HLA in healthy donors. The primer mix had 60 Vbeta and 13 Jbeta primers. Using immunoSEQ multiplex PCR, the repertoire was profiled, and TCRdb retains in-frame clones only, with some absent. This table holds about 130,000 clones, about 74% found once. Sequencing input: PBMCs. These receptors all come from a male donor in good health and CMV-seronegative.

The chain uses TRBV19 and TRBJ1-3, with D possibly being TRBD1 (5 bases). Germline CDR1 LNHDA, CDR2 SQIVND (reference sequence). The CDR3 totals 14 residues. V was trimmed by 10 bases and J by 0 bases, leaving 13 bases between them. The CDR3 here is CATGGTVSGNTIYF. The CDR3 nucleotides read TGTGCCACCGGAGGGACGGTCTCTGGAAACACCATATATTTT. Variable domain in full (rest from reference TRBV19 and TRBJ1-3): DGGITQSPKYLFRKEGQNVTLSCEQNLNHDAMYWYRQDPGQGLRLIYYSQIVNDFQKGDIAEGYSVSREKKESFPLTVTSAQKNPTAFYLCATGGTVSGNTIYFGEGSWLTVV.

This sequence joins TRBV4-2 and TRBJ2-4; TRBD2 agrees at 11 bases. The length of the CDR3 is 15 residues. In germline, CDR1 is LGHNA, CDR2 YNFKEQ. The trim removed 1 base at V and 6 bases at J, leaving 2 bases unmatched. CDR3 in amino acids: CASSQGGTSGNIQYF. Written as DNA, the CDR3 is TGTGCCAGCAGCCAAGGAGGGACTAGCGGAAACATTCAGTACTTC.

The V call is TRBV5-1, the J call TRBJ1-1; D perhaps matches TRBD1 (5 bases). Trimming removed 0 bases from V and 0 bases from J, with 9 bases in between. The CDR3 covers 15 residues. The germline CDR1 and CDR2 sequences are SGHRS and YFSETQ. The CDR3, as DNA: TGCGCCAGCAGCTTGGGGGAGGGACTGAACACTGAAGCTTTCTTT. This encodes CASSLGEGLNTEAFF. Supplemented by reference TRBV5-1 and TRBJ1-1, the full variable domain reads KAGVTQTPRYLIKTRGQQVTLSCSPISGHRSVSWYQQTPGQGLQFLFEYFSETQRNKGNFPGRFSGRQFSNSRSEMNVSTLELGDSALYLCASSLGEGLNTEAFFGQGTRLTVV.

The chain combines TRBV27 with TRBJ1-5; TRBD1 agrees at 9 bases. Germline CDR1 is MNHEY and CDR2 is SMNVEV (reference sequence). The trim removed 3 bases at V and 7 bases at J, leaving 4 bases unmatched. The CDR3 has 14 residues. CDR3 region: CASSLDRGRQPQHF. CDR3 sequence (DNA): TGTGCCAGCAGTTTGGACAGGGGACGCCAGCCCCAGCATTTT.

The chain recombines TRBV4-3 with TRBJ2-2; tentative D call: TRBD2 (6 bases). V was cut by 2 bases and J by 5 bases, with 6 bases left in between. Germline V lookup: CDR1 LGHNA, CDR2 YSLEER. The CDR3 runs to 13 residues. CDR3 in DNA: TGCGCCAGCAGCCAACGGGGGACCGGGGAGCTGTTTTTT. Translated, it gives CASSQRGTGELFF.

This chain joins TRBV10-2 and TRBJ2-7, with D possibly TRBD1 on 6 matching bases. The CDR3 loop spans 16 amino acids. With 11 bases removed from V and 0 bases from J, the gap between germline ends came to 23 bases. From germline, CDR1 is WSHSY and CDR2 SAAADI. CDR3 amino acids: CALSEGVRNSSYEQYF. In nucleotides, the CDR3 is TGCGCCCTATCAGAGGGGGTTCGGAATAGCTCCTACGAGCAGTACTTC.

V usage is TRBV18 and J usage is TRBJ2-7; D ambiguous. Germline CDR1 is KGHSH and CDR2 is LQKENI. The CDR3 runs 15 residues. The V end lost 2 bases, the J end lost 0 bases, and 11 bases lay between the germline ends. As DNA, the CDR3 is TGTGCCAGCTCACCAAGGTCCAACTACTCCTACGAGCAGTACTTC. Translation gives CASSPRSNYSYEQYF.

The chain links TRBV7-9 to TRBJ1-5, with TRBD1 as a possible D gene (5 bases). This CDR3 has 18 amino acids. Germline lookup yields CDR1 SEHNR and CDR2 FQNEAQ (reference sequence). V lost 0 bases and J 7 bases, leaving 22 bases between the germline ends. The CDR3 here is CASSLALTGTDFGQPQHF. The CDR3 DNA follows: TGTGCCAGCAGCTTAGCGCTAACGGGGACTGATTTTGGACAGCCCCAGCATTTT.

The chain links TRBV27 to TRBJ2-3; 10 positions match TRBD2. The CDR3 consists of 18 residues. After removal of 3 bases from V and 5 bases from J, the junction contained 14 bases not matched to a gene. Germline loops: CDR1 MNHEY, CDR2 SMNVEV (reference sequence). The CDR3 spells CASSFRGERGGLGDTQYF. The CDR3 DNA reads as TGTGCCAGCAGTTTCCGGGGGGAGCGGGGGGGCCTTGGAGATACGCAGTATTTT.